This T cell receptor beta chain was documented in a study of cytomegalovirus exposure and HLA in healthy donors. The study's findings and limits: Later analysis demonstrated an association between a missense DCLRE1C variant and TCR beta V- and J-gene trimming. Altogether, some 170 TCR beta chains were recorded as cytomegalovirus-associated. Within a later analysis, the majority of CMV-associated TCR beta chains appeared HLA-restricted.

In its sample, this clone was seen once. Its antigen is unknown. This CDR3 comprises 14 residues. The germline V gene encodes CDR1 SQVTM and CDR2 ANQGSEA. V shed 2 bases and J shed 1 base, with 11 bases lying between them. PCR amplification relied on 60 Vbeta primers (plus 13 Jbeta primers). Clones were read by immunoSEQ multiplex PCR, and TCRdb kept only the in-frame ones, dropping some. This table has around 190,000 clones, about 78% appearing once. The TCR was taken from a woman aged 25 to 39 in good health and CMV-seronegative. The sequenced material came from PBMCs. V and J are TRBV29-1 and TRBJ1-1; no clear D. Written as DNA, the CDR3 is TGCAGCGTTGAATGGCGGCATGCGAACACTGAAGCTTTCTTT. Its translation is CSVEWRHANTEAFF.